These 9 T cell receptor beta chains were all obtained from the same sample, sequenced in a study of CD8+ T cells in alopecia areata. Markers including CD4, CD8alpha, NKG2D and NKG2ACE guided sorting of pooled cutaneous lymph node cells. In each case, RNA was isolated and then reverse transcribed into cDNA as the sequencing template. Clones were read by immunoSEQ multiplex PCR, and TCRdb kept only the in-frame ones, dropping some. The repertoire has approximately 300,000 clones, none seen only once; the ten largest take 0.9% to 1.5%. Sequenced sample: CD4+ T cells sorted from a lymph node. These TCRs come from a C3H/HeJ mouse with alopecia areata. Mouse MHC haplotype: H2-k.

This clone was found a few times. The germline and genes are mouse ones. The read terminates 4 residues before the CDR3 end, so the remaining end is supplied by the germline J gene. The same CDR3 is also encoded by other DNA sequences in this sample. The rearrangement links TRBV19 to TRBJ2-3, with 9 positions matching TRBD2. The CDR3 contains 16 residues. Trimming removed 5 bases from V and 0 bases from J; junction bases left unmatched: 7. In germline, CDR1 is FNHDT, CDR2 SITEND (reference sequence). CDR3 DNA (partial): TGTGCCAGCAGCCCTCGGACTGGGGCTAGTGCAGAA. The encoded protein is CASSPRTGASAE. The whole CDR3 protein reads CASSPRTGASAETLYF.

In the case of this clone: Gene names and germline refer to mouse. The read ends 4 residues before the CDR3 terminus; that terminus is restored from the germline J gene. This rearrangement joins TRBV13-1 to TRBJ1-2, with a tentative D call TRBD1 (5 bases). The CDR3 has 11 amino acids. Germline V gene lookup returns CDR1 NSHNY and CDR2 SYGAGN. CDR3 DNA, as far as it was read: TGTGCCAGCAGTCAAGGGGAC. Its translation is CASSQGD. The whole CDR3 protein reads CASSQGDDYTF.

About this clone itself: The gene symbols are mouse symbols. The observed sequence ends 4 residues before the CDR3 terminus, with the missing tail filled in from the germline J gene. The chain uses TRBV19 and TRBJ1-2; a weak D match, TRBD1 (6 bases). The CDR3 sequence is 14 residues long. Germline assignment: CDR1 FNHDT and CDR2 SITEND (reference sequence). The germline V and J ends were trimmed by 2 bases and 2 bases, with 10 bases remaining between them. The DNA read from the CDR3 is TGTGCCAGCAGTATCCAGGGGAGGAACTCC. It codes for CASSIQGRNS. The CDR3 in full is CASSIQGRNSDYTF.

As regards this clone: Genes here carry mouse names. The read falls 4 residues short of the CDR3 end, and the missing part is taken from the germline J gene. The V gene is TRBV19, the J gene TRBJ2-7, with D possibly matching TRBD1 (6 bases). The germline V gene encodes CDR1 FNHDT and CDR2 SITEND (reference sequence). CDR3 size: 12 residues. CDR3 sequence reads: CASRADRYEQYF. The CDR3 DNA, read in part, is TGTGCCAGCAGGGCGGACAGATAT.

Turning to this clone: The genes are named according to mouse. The read stops 4 residues short of the end of the CDR3; the missing end is completed from the germline J gene. The V gene is TRBV13-1, the J gene TRBJ2-3; TRBD2 might be the D (6 bases). V gave up 5 bases and J gave up 4 bases, with 8 bases separating them. Germline CDR1 reads NSHNY; CDR2 reads SYGAGN. This CDR3 spans 12 amino acids. CDR3 DNA (partial): TGTGCCAGCAGCGGGGGGACAGAA. It encodes CASSGGTE. The whole CDR3 protein is CASSGGTETLYF.

As to this clone: Each gene name is a mouse one. Read sequence stops 4 residues before the CDR3 end, and the germline J gene provides the missing end. This rearrangement joins TRBV1 to TRBJ2-7; 10 nucleotides agree with TRBD1. Germline loops: CDR1 NSQYPW, CDR2 LRSPGD (reference sequence). The CDR3 runs to 13 residues. The covered CDR3 bases are TGCACCTGCAGTCTGGACAGGGGGTAT. This codes for CTCSLDRGY. The complete CDR3 protein is CTCSLDRGYEQYF.

There are a few counts of this clone. The genes are named according to mouse. From the germline J gene comes the end of the CDR3, since the read stops 4 residues before it. V usage is TRBV13-1 and J usage is TRBJ1-1, with a tentative D call TRBD1 (5 bases). This CDR3 comprises 13 residues. The germline V gene encodes CDR1 NSHNY and CDR2 SYGAGN. The CDR3 here is CASSDFRAGEVFF. The DNA read from the CDR3 is TGTGCCAGCAGTGATTTCAGGGCGGGA.

With regard to this clone: Gene and germline names: mouse. The sequence runs out 4 residues before the end of the CDR3; the remainder is reconstructed from the germline J gene. The V and J genes are TRBV1 and TRBJ1-1; D might be TRBD1 (5 bases). This CDR3 is 14 amino acids long. With 3 bases removed from V and 1 base from J, the gap between germline ends came to 9 bases. Germline assignment: CDR1 NSQYPW and CDR2 LRSPGD (reference sequence). The CDR3 loop reads CTCSAPTENTEVFF. CDR3 DNA, as far as it was read: TGCACCTGCAGTGCCCCGACAGAAAACACA.

Regarding this clone: Genes here carry mouse names. The sequenced fragment ends 4 residues before the CDR3 boundary, so the rest is inferred from the germline J gene. This sequence joins TRBV5 and TRBJ2-7, with TRBD2 matching 9 bases. The germline CDR1 and CDR2 sequences are LGHNA and YNLKQL (reference sequence). V lost 2 bases to trimming and J lost 0 bases; unmatched junction nucleotides: 5. CDR3 length equals 16 residues. The CDR3 loop is CASSQRDWVSSYEQYF. The CDR3 bases that were read are TGTGCCAGCAGCCAACGGGACTGGGTCAGCTCCTAT.